This entry describes one T cell receptor beta chain. Its antigen remains unknown. Repertoires were generated with immunoSEQ multiplex PCR, while TCRdb's copy carries only in-frame clones and drops some. Among 40,000 to 50,000 clones, 60% to 85% were seen once, and the ten largest hold 6.3%. The sample belongs to a study of a mutant IDH1 vaccine in newly diagnosed glioma. Study-wide background: Eight vaccinations went to patients in weeks 1, 3, 5, 7, 11, 15, 19, 23. Sex among treated patients split 62.5% male, approximately 40% female; mean age was roughly 42 years.

Time point defined: week 23, last vaccination. With topical imiquimod, each dose of the vaccine consisted of 300 ug of mutant IDH1 20-mer peptide. The input for sequencing was PBMCs, taken from a glioma patient whose treatment included an IDH1 peptide vaccine. This sequence was found in a woman aged 35 to 49 with glioma. Some clones in this sample may be carry-over from other donors' samples.

For the CDR3, the DNA is TGCAGCGTTGGCCTAGCGGGGGCATACGAGCAGTACTTC. This encodes CSVGLAGAYEQYF. This chain uses TRBV29-1 with TRBJ2-5; 10 bases match TRBD2. Judging by the DNA end, TRBJ2-7 fits better; the J call may be wrong. The CDR3 totals 13 residues. Germline-derived CDR1 and CDR2 are SQVTM and ANQGSEA.